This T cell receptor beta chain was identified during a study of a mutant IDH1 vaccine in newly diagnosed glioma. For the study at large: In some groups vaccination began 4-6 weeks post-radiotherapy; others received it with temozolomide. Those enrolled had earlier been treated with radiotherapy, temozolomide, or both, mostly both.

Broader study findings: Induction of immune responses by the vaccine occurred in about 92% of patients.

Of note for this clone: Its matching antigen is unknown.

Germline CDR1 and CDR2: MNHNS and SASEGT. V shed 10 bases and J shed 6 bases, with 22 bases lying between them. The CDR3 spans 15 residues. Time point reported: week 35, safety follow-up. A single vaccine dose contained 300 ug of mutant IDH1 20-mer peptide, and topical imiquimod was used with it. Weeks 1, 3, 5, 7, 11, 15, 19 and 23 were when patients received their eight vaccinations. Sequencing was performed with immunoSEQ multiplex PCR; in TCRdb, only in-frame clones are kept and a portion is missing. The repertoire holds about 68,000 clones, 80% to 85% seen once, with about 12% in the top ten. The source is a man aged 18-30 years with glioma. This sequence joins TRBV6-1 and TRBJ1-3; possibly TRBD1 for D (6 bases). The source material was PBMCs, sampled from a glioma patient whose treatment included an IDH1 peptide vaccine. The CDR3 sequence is CATLSPGGKENTIYF. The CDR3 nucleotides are TGTGCCACCCTCAGTCCGGGGGGCAAAGAAAACACCATATATTTT.